This TCR beta chain was recovered during a study of blood T cells in healthy people across ages. Aged roughly 6 to 100, donors were systemically healthy Caucasians from Russia. Every donor provided approximately 9.2 milliliters of peripheral blood. Primers used in a second PCR of roughly 6 to 12 cycles were a sample-barcoded 5' primer and a J-beta primer mix. TCRdb fed the 5' RACE reads into MiXCR, producing one record per CDR3 protein. The table includes 1.6 million or so distinct CDR3 sequences, about 35% detected once. Study-wide results and limits: Researchers judged that diversity estimates from one million T cells fell short of true values.

Comment on this clonotype: The antigen is not known.

Trimming removed 0 bases at V and 0 bases at J, with 12 bases between. The CDR3 runs to 16 residues. Germline CDR1 and CDR2: SGHRS and YFSETQ. The sequence came from a woman aged 30 to 39 in good health. The sample taken for sequencing was blood. The gene calls are TRBV5-1 and TRBJ1-1; D call uncertain. The CDR3 DNA sequence: TGCGCCAGCAGCTTGGTGGAGGGCGGAGTGAACACTGAAGCTTTCTTT. Its protein is CASSLVEGGVNTEAFF.